The T cell receptor (beta chain) under discussion was sequenced for a study of CD8+ T cells in alopecia areata. Study at large: Patients in the treated group were given tofacitinib by mouth, 5 to 10 mg twice a day.

In its sample, this clone was seen a few times. Its antigen is still unknown. CDR3 length: 13 residues. Per germline, CDR1 SQVTM and CDR2 ANQGSEA. The V and J ends lost 7 bases and 0 bases, in that order; junction bases with no gene match: 6. Sequencing templates came from extracted RNA that was reverse transcribed into cDNA. Assay: immunoSEQ multiplex PCR; the TCRdb copy retains only in-frame clones and omits some. Seen here are 70,000 or so clones, 55% to 65% observed once, and the top ten hold more than 15%. Whole-study results and caveats: Scalp samples also yield sequences from resident alphabeta T cells of normal skin.

The origin of this receptor is a human donor with alopecia areata. The chain employs TRBV29-1 and TRBJ2-7, with 7 bases matching TRBD2. Sequences were derived from CD8+ T cells sorted from blood, sampled at week 0. CDR3: CSGRGGSSYEQYF. CDR3 DNA: TGCAGCGGCCGGGGAGGGAGCTCCTACGAGCAGTACTTC.